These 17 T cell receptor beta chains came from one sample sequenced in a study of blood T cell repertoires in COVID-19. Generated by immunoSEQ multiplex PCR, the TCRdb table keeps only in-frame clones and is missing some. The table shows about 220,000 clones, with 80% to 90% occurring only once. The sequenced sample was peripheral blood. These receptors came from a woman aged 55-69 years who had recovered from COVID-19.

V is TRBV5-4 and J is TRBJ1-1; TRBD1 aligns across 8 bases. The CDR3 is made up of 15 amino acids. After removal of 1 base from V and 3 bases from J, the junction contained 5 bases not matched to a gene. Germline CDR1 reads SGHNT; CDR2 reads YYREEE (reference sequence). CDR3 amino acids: CASSLRTGSDTEAFF. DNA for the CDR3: TGTGCCAGCAGCTTGCGGACAGGGTCGGACACTGAAGCTTTCTTT.

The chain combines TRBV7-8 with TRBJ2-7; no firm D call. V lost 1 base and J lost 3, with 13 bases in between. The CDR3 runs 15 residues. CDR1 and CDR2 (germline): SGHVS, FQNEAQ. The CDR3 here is CASSLVYREGYEQYF. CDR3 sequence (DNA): TGTGCCAGCAGCTTAGTGTACAGAGAAGGCTACGAGCAGTACTTC.

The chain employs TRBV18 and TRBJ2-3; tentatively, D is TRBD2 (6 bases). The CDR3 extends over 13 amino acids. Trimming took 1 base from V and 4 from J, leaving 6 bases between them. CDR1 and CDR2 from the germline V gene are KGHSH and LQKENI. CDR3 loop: CASSPRLADTQYF. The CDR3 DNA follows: TGTGCCAGCTCACCACGACTAGCAGATACGCAGTATTTT.

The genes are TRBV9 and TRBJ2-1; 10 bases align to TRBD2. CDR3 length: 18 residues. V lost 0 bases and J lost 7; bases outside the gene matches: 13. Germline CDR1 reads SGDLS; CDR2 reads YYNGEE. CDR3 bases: TGTGCCAGCAGCGTAGCTGCCCTACCAGCGGGGGGGCAGAATGAGCAGTTCTTC. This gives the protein CASSVAALPAGGQNEQFF.

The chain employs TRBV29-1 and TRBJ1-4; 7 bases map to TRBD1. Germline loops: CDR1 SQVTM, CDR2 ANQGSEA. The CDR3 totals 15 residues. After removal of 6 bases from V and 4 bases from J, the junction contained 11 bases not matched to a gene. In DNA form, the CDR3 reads TGCAGCGTCCAACAGGGGCGCCAGAATAATGAAAAACTGTTTTTT. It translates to CSVQQGRQNNEKLFF.

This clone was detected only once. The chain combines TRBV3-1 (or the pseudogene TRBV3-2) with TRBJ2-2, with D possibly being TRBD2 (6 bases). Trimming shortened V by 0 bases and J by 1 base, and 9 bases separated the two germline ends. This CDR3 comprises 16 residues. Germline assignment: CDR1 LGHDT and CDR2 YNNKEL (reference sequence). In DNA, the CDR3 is TGTGCCAGCAGCCAAGAGGAGGGGCTGAACACCGGGGAGCTGTTTTTT. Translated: CASSQEEGLNTGELFF.

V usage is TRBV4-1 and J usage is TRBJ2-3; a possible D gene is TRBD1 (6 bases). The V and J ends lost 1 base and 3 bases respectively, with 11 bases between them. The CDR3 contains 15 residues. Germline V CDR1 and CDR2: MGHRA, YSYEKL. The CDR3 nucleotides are TGCGCCAGCAGCCAAGGGGGGCGCTTAACAGATACGCAGTATTTT. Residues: CASSQGGRLTDTQYF.

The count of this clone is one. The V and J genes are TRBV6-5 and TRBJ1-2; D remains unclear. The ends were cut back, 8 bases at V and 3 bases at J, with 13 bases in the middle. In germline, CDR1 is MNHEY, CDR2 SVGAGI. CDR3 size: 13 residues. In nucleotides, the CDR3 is TGTGCCAGCTCGGGATTTGGGGACTATGGCTACACCTTC. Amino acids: CASSGFGDYGYTF.

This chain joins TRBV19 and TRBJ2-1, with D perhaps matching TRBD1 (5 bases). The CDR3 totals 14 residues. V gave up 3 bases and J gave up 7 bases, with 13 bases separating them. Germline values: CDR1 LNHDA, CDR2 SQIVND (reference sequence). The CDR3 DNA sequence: TGTGCCAGTAGTATTCAGGCAGGGATGAATGAGCAGTTCTTC. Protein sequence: CASSIQAGMNEQFF. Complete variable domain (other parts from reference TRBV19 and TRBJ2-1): DGGITQSPKYLFRKEGQNVTLSCEQNLNHDAMYWYRQDPGQGLRLIYYSQIVNDFQKGDIAEGYSVSREKKESFPLTVTSAQKNPTAFYLCASSIQAGMNEQFFGPGTRLTVL.

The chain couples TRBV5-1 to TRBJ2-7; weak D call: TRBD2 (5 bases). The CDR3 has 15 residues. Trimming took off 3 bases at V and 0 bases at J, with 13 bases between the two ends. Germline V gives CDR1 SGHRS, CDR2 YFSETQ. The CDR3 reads CASSSDAGSSYEQYF. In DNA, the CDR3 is TGCGCCAGCAGCTCTGACGCTGGGAGCTCCTACGAGCAGTACTTC.

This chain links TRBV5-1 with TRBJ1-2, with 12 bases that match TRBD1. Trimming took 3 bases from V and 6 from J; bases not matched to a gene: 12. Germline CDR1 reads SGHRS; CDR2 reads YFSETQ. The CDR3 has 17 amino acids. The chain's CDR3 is CASSSAGTGGLEDGYTF. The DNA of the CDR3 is TGCGCCAGCAGCTCGGCCGGGACAGGGGGCCTGGAGGATGGCTACACCTTC.

The CDR3 bases are TGCGCCAGCAGCTTGGGGACTATGGACAGGCTTAATGAGCAGTTCTTC. As protein: CASSLGTMDRLNEQFF. V usage is TRBV5-1 and J usage is TRBJ2-1, with a possible D match to TRBD1 (7 bases). Germline loops: CDR1 SGHRS, CDR2 YFSETQ. This CDR3 spans 16 amino acids. Trimming shortened V by 0 bases and J by 7 bases, and 17 bases separated the two germline ends.

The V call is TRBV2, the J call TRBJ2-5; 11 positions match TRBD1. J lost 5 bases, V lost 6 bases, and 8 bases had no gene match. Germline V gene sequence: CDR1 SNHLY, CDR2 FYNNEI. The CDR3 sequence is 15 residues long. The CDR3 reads CASSDGTGGRETQYF. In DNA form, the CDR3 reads TGTGCCAGCAGCGACGGGACAGGGGGTAGGGAGACCCAGTACTTC.

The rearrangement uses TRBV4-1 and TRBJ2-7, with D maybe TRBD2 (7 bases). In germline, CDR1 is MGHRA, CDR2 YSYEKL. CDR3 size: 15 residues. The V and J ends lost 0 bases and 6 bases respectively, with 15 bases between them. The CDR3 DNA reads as TGCGCCAGCAGCCAAGAAAGGGGGGGAGGAGGCGAGCAGTACTTC. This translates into CASSQERGGGGEQYF.

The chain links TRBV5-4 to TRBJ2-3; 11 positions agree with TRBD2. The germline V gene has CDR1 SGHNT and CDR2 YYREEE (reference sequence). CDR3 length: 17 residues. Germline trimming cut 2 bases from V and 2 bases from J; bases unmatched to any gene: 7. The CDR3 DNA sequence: TGTGCCAGCAGCTTACCCCCTAGCGGGGGGTACACAGATACGCAGTATTTT. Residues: CASSLPPSGGYTDTQYF.

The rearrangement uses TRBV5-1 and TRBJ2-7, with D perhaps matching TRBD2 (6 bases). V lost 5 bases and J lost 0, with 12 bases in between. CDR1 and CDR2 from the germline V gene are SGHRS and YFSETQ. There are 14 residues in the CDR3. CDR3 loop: CASRREDYSYEQYF. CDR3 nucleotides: TGCGCCAGCAGGAGGGAGGACTACTCCTACGAGCAGTACTTC.

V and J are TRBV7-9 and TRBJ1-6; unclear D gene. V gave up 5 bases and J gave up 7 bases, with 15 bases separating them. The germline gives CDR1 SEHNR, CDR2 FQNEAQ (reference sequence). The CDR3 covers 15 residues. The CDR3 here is CASSPTAGGNSPLHF. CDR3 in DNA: TGTGCCAGCAGCCCCACTGCAGGAGGAAATTCACCCCTCCACTTT.